The source of this T cell receptor (beta chain) is a study of identical twins. TCRdb analysed the 5' RACE reads with MiXCR anew, one entry per CDR3 protein. The profile shows about 660,000 distinct CDR3 sequences, more than 6.5% of them singletons. The junction had 6 bases not matched to a gene; V was cut back by 0 bases and J by 6 bases. From germline, CDR1 is KGHDR and CDR2 SFDVKD. CDR3 size: 16 residues. These records were also assigned to another study, of yellow fever vaccine responses in identical twins. This second study says: Reported findings indicate that twins' vaccine T cell responses seemed partially convergent, partially personalized.

The sequenced sample consisted of PBMCs. The source of this sequence is a woman aged 18-29 years in good health. The chain has TRBV24-1 and TRBJ2-2; 7 bases agree with TRBD1. CDR3 coding DNA: TGTGCCACCAGTGATTTGCAAGGTGGGACAGCCGGGGAGCTGTTTTTT. It codes for CATSDLQGGTAGELFF.